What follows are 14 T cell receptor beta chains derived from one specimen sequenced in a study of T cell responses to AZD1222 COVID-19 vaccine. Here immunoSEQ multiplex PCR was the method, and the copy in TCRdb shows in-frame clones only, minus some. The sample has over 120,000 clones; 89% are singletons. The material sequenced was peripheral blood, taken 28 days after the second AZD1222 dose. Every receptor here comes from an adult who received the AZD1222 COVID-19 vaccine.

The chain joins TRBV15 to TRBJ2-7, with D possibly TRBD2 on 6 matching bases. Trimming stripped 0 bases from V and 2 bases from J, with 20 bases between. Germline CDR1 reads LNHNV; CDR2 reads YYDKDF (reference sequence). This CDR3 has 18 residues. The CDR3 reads CATSRDPIQAGRPYEQYF. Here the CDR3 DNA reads TGTGCCACCAGCAGAGACCCAATACAAGCGGGCCGCCCCTACGAGCAGTACTTC.

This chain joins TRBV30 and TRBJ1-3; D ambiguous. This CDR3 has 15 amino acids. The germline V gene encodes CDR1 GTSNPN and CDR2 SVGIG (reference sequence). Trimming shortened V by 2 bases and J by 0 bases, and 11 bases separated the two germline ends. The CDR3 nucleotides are TGTGCCTGGAGTCCAAAGGGCTACTCTGGAAACACCATATATTTT. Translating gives CAWSPKGYSGNTIYF. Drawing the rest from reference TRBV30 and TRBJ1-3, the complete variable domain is SQTIHQWPATLVQPVGSPLSLECTVEGTSNPNLYWYRQAAGRGLQLLFYSVGIGQISSEVPQNLSASRPQDRQFILSSKKLLLSDSGFYLCAWSPKGYSGNTIYFGEGSWLTVV.

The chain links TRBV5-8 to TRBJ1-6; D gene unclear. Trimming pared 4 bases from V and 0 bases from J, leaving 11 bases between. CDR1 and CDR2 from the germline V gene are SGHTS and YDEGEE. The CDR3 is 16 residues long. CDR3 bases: TGTGCCAGCAGCACTTCACTAAGCTCCTATAATTCACCCCTCCACTTT. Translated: CASSTSLSSYNSPLHF.

CDR3 nucleotides: TGTGCCAGCAGCACAACAGGGGGGAGCTATGGCTACACCTTC. Translating it yields CASSTTGGSYGYTF. This chain uses TRBV7-2 with TRBJ1-2; 8 positions agree with TRBD1. Germline V gene sequence: CDR1 SGHTA, CDR2 FQGNSA. The CDR3 runs 14 residues. V shed 5 bases, J shed 4 bases, and the junction held 6 bases outside the gene matches.

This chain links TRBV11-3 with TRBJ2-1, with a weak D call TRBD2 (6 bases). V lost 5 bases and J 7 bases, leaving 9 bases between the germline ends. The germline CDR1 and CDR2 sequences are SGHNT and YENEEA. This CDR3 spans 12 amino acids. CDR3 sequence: CASSARENEQFF. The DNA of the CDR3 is TGTGCCAGCAGCGCCCGGGAGAATGAGCAGTTCTTC.

The CDR3 sequence is CASSGWVTRGAPRTEAFF. Written as DNA, the CDR3 is TGCGCCAGCAGTGGGTGGGTCACGAGAGGGGCGCCGCGCACTGAAGCTTTCTTT. This rearrangement joins TRBV10-2 to TRBJ1-1, with D possibly TRBD1 on 5 matching bases. In germline, CDR1 is WSHSY, CDR2 SAAADI. The CDR3 contains 18 residues. The V end lost 4 bases, the J end lost 4 bases, and 25 bases lay between the germline ends.

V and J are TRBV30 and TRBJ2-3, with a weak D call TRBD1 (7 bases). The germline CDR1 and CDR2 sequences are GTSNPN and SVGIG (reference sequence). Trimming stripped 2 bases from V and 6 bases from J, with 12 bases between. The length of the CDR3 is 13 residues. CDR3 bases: TGTGCCTGGAGTACGTCAGGGGGGGATACGCAGTATTTT. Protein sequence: CAWSTSGGDTQYF.

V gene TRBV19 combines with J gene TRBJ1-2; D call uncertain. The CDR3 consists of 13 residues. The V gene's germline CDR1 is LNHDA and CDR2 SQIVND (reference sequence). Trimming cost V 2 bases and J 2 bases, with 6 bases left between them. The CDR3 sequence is CASSIQTNYGYTF. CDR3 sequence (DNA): TGTGCCAGTAGTATACAGACCAACTATGGCTACACCTTC.

In DNA, the CDR3 is TGTGCCAGCAGCTTGGTTCCCGATAGGAACACTGAAGCTTTCTTT. This gives the protein CASSLVPDRNTEAFF. The chain employs TRBV5-4 and TRBJ1-1; D is unresolved. Germline lookup yields CDR1 SGHNT and CDR2 YYREEE (reference sequence). The CDR3 sequence is 15 residues long. V shed 0 bases and J shed 1 base, with 10 bases lying between them.

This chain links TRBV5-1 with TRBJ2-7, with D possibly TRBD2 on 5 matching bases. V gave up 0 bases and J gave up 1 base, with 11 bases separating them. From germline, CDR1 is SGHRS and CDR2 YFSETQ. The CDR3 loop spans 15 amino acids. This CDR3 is CASSLDRGFSYEQYF. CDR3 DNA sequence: TGCGCCAGCAGCTTGGATCGGGGATTTTCCTACGAGCAGTACTTC.

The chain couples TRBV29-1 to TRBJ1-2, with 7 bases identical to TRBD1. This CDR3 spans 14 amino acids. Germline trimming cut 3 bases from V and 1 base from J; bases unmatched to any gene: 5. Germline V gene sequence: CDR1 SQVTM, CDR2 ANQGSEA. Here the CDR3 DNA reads TGCAGCGTTGACGCTCGGGACAGTAACTATGGCTACACCTTC. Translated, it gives CSVDARDSNYGYTF.

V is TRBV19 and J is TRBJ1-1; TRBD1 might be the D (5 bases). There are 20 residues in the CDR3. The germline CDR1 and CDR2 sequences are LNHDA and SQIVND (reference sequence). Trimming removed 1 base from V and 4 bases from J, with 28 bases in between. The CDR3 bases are TGTGCCAGTAGTATAGGGGCGGCAGGGTATGACAAGATGGTGGGCACTGAAGCTTTCTTT. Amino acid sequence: CASSIGAAGYDKMVGTEAFF.

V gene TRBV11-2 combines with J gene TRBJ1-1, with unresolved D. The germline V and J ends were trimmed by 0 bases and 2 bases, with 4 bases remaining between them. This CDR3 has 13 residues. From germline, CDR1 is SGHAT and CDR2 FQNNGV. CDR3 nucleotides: TGTGCCAGCAGCTTAGACCACAACACTGAAGCTTTCTTT. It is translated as CASSLDHNTEAFF.

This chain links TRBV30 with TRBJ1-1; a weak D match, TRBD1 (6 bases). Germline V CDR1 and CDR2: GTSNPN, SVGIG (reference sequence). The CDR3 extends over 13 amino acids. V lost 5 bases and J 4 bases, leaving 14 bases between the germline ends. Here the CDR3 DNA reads TGTGCCTGGGTCCAGGGGCGGATCACTGAAGCTTTCTTT. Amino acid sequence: CAWVQGRITEAFF.